This T cell receptor beta chain was sequenced in a study of T-cell reconstitution after alpha-beta-depleted transplantation in children. Whole-study results and caveats: Several hundred rapidly expanded clones from non-depleted graft cells reportedly supplied alpha-beta T cells about two months post-transplant. T-cell counts and diversity at one year post-transplant came mainly from newly produced T cells. Surviving recipient cells, namely T cells and thymic progenitors, were the source of high day-60 TCRbeta diversity in some patients.

This clonotype was picked up many times. Its antigen is as yet unknown. Unique molecular identifiers featured in how the TCRbeta library was prepared. Each CDR3 protein gets one entry after TCRdb re-called the PCR reads with MiXCR. The repertoire holds hundreds of thousands of distinct CDR3 sequences, with over 9% as singletons. The CDR3 has 15 residues. V lost 1 base and J 0 bases, leaving 8 bases between the germline ends. The V gene's germline CDR1 is SGHTA and CDR2 FQGTGA. The sequenced sample was PBMCs, obtained before TCRalphabeta/CD19-depleted stem cell transplant. The gene calls are TRBV7-3 and TRBJ2-3; tentatively, D is TRBD1 or TRBD2 (5 bases each). The TCR comes from a boy under two years old with acute myeloid leukemia, due to receive a stem cell transplant. For the CDR3, the DNA is TGTGCCAGCAGCTTAAACGGGGCTAGCACAGATACGCAGTATTTT. Translating it yields CASSLNGASTDTQYF.